The following is a TCR beta chain sequence with its context. With 7 bases clipped from V and 9 bases from J, the junction kept 9 bases outside the gene matches. Germline V gene data show CDR1 as LNHDA and CDR2 as SQIVND (reference sequence). The CDR3 contains 14 residues. Assay used: immunoSEQ multiplex PCR; TCRdb lists only in-frame clones, some missing. This table holds 75,000 to 100,000 clones, roughly 80% found once. This specimen comes from a study of OX40 agonist ivuxolimab in advanced cancers. The TCR was taken from an adult with an advanced solid tumor such as melanoma, head and neck, liver or kidney cancer. This chain uses TRBV19 with TRBJ2-1; 10 bases map to TRBD1. Source: CD4+ or CD8+ T cells sorted from blood, taken in a trial of the OX40 agonist ivuxolimab. CDR3 nucleotides: TGTGCCAGTAACCGGGACAGGGGAGATTTTGAGCAGTTCTTC. Amino acid sequence: CASNRDRGDFEQFF. The entire variable domain, with the rest obtained from reference TRBV19 and TRBJ2-1, is as follows: DGGITQSPKYLFRKEGQNVTLSCEQNLNHDAMYWYRQDPGQGLRLIYYSQIVNDFQKGDIAEGYSVSREKKESFPLTVTSAQKNPTAFYLCASNRDRGDFEQFFGPGTRLTVL.